A selection of T cell receptor beta chains follows, all from one sample in a study of regulatory T cells in long-lasting Graves disease. TCRdb re-analysed the multiplex PCR reads in MiXCR, keeping a single row per CDR3 protein. The sample includes about 460,000 distinct CDR3 sequences, 11% to 15% of them seen just once. In addition, the sample was reused for a study of T cells in Graves' hyperthyroidism and ophthalmopathy.

The sample in question was peripheral blood mononuclear cells (PBMCs), obtained at new diagnosis, from a patient treated with antithyroid drugs. These TCRs come from a woman between 50 and 59 years old with Graves disease. The CDR3 runs from the conserved cysteine through the conserved F or W. A D gene is named only where the DNA matches it firmly. Clone size is shown for a subset of rows, as once, few, many or a class of expanded clone.

D gene: TRBD1
J gene: TRBJ2-3
clone size: .
V gene: TRBV29-1
CDR3 DNA: TGCAGCGTTCAGGCAGGGGGCCAATCCACAGATACGCAGTATTTT
CDR3 protein: CSVQAGGQSTDTQYF

D gene: .
J gene: TRBJ1-4
clone size: .
V gene: TRBV28
CDR3 DNA: TGTGCCAGCAGTTCAGGACAGTATTCCCCTACTGAAGAACTGTTTTTT
CDR3 protein: CASSSGQYSPTEELFF

D gene: .
J gene: TRBJ2-7
clone size: many
V gene: TRBV3-1
CDR3 DNA: TGTGCCAGCACCACACAGGGCGAGCAGTACTTC
CDR3 protein: CASTTQGEQYF

D gene: TRBD1
J gene: TRBJ2-3
clone size: many
V gene: TRBV7-2
CDR3 DNA: TGTGCCAGCAGCTTGGGGGACAGATCCACAGATACGCAGTATTTT
CDR3 protein: CASSLGDRSTDTQYF

D gene: TRBD1
J gene: TRBJ1-2
clone size: many
V gene: TRBV28
CDR3 DNA: TGTGCCAGCAGTTCCACAGGGGGGAACTATGGCTACACCTTC
CDR3 protein: CASSSTGGNYGYTF

D gene: TRBD2
J gene: TRBJ2-2
clone size: many
V gene: TRBV5-1
CDR3 DNA: TGCGCCAGCACCCCTTCCGCTAGCGGGATGGGCACCGGGGAGCTGTTTTTT
CDR3 protein: CASTPSASGMGTGELFF

D gene: .
J gene: TRBJ2-2
clone size: many
V gene: TRBV6-5
CDR3 DNA: TGTGCCAGCAGTTTCCCCAGGGGGGGATTGGCGAACACCGGGGAGCTGTTTTTT
CDR3 protein: CASSFPRGGLANTGELFF

D gene: .
J gene: TRBJ1-1
clone size: many
V gene: TRBV12-3/TRBV12-4
CDR3 DNA: TGTGCCAGCAGTCGGAGAGAGAACACTGAAGCTTTCTTT
CDR3 protein: CASSRRENTEAFF

D gene: .
J gene: TRBJ2-3
clone size: many
V gene: TRBV7-2
CDR3 DNA: TGTGCCAGCAGCCCTGACAGGAGACCGGGCACAGATACGCAGTATTTT
CDR3 protein: CASSPDRRPGTDTQYF

D gene: TRBD2
J gene: TRBJ2-7
clone size: many
V gene: TRBV7-2
CDR3 DNA: TGTGCCAGCAGCCCCGGCGCGGGGGGCGTCTCCTACGAGCAGTACTTC
CDR3 protein: CASSPGAGGVSYEQYF

D gene: .
J gene: TRBJ1-5
clone size: many
V gene: TRBV7-8
CDR3 DNA: TGTGCCAGCAGCTTATCGCGTACAGATAGCAATCAGCCCCAGCATTTT
CDR3 protein: CASSLSRTDSNQPQHF